This TCR beta chain comes out of a study of siplizumab effects on memory and regulatory T cells. TCRdb's copy holds only in-frame clones and misses some; the assay was immunoSEQ multiplex PCR. This sample has tens of thousands of clones, with about 92% found just once. CDR3 length: 15 residues. Germline V gene data show CDR1 as SGHTA and CDR2 as FQGTGA. Losses at the gene ends were 6 bases for V and 7 bases for J; bases not matched to a gene: 9. The receptor was derived from a human donor in good health. The chain carries TRBV7-3 and TRBJ2-2, with 9 bases matching TRBD1. Source material: CD8+ T cells sorted from blood. The CDR3: CASSPGTGTLGELFF. DNA for the CDR3: TGTGCCAGCAGTCCCGGGACAGGGACTCTCGGGGAGCTGTTTTTT.